The rows below give T cell receptor beta chains drawn from one sample of a study of cytomegalovirus exposure and HLA in healthy donors. Clones were read by immunoSEQ multiplex PCR, and TCRdb kept only the in-frame ones, dropping some. This table has 300,000 or so clones, 84% appearing once. Material: PBMCs. Receptors were obtained from a woman between 40 and 50 years old in good health and CMV-seropositive. The CDR3 runs from the conserved cysteine through the conserved F or W. Fields, in order: D gene, clone size, J gene, V gene, CDR3 protein, CDR3 DNA. The D gene is left open where the match is weak. The size entry is marked missing in some rows and otherwise reads once, few, many or a size class.

D gene: TRBD1; clone size: -; J gene: TRBJ2-7; V gene: TRBV7-9; CDR3 protein: CASSLALDRKSYEQYF; CDR3 DNA: TGTGCCAGCAGCTTAGCTTTGGACAGGAAATCCTACGAGCAGTACTTC
D gene: TRBD2; clone size: -; J gene: TRBJ2-1; V gene: TRBV7-2; CDR3 protein: CASSLSARGGNEQFF; CDR3 DNA: TGTGCCAGCAGCTTATCGGCCCGCGGGGGCAATGAGCAGTTCTTC
D gene: TRBD1; clone size: once; J gene: TRBJ1-4; V gene: TRBV5-3; CDR3 protein: CARSSTRQGRATNEKLFF; CDR3 DNA: TGTGCCAGAAGCTCCACACGACAGGGGAGGGCAACTAATGAAAAACTGTTTTTT
D gene: -; clone size: -; J gene: TRBJ2-7; V gene: TRBV4-2; CDR3 protein: CASSQGAQDEQYF; CDR3 DNA: TGTGCCAGCAGCCAAGGGGCGCAGGACGAGCAGTACTTC
D gene: -; clone size: -; J gene: TRBJ2-5; V gene: TRBV25-1; CDR3 protein: CASSDLRQDQETQYF; CDR3 DNA: TGTGCCAGCAGTGATCTAAGACAGGACCAAGAGACCCAGTACTTC
D gene: -; clone size: -; J gene: TRBJ1-1; V gene: TRBV4-1; CDR3 protein: CASSQEGRVTEAFF; CDR3 DNA: TGCGCCAGCAGCCAAGAAGGCAGGGTCACTGAAGCTTTCTTT
D gene: TRBD2; clone size: -; J gene: TRBJ2-1; V gene: TRBV11-3; CDR3 protein: CASSSGLAGDNEQFF; CDR3 DNA: TGTGCCAGCAGCTCGGGACTAGCGGGAGACAATGAGCAGTTCTTC
D gene: -; clone size: few; J gene: TRBJ2-1; V gene: TRBV14; CDR3 protein: CASSQGGGSTYNEQFF; CDR3 DNA: TGTGCCAGCAGCCAAGGGGGAGGTTCGACCTACAATGAGCAGTTCTTC
D gene: TRBD2; clone size: -; J gene: TRBJ2-1; V gene: TRBV28; CDR3 protein: CASSPFRTSGRGIYNEQFF; CDR3 DNA: TGTGCCAGCAGTCCGTTTAGGACTAGCGGGAGGGGTATCTATAATGAGCAGTTCTTC
D gene: TRBD2; clone size: -; J gene: TRBJ2-7; V gene: TRBV28; CDR3 protein: CASSQMGGVAAYEQYF; CDR3 DNA: TGTGCCAGCAGTCAAATGGGGGGGGTCGCCGCCTACGAGCAGTACTTC
D gene: -; clone size: -; J gene: TRBJ1-2; V gene: TRBV30; CDR3 protein: CAWSRGQRDFYGYTF; CDR3 DNA: TGTGCCTGGAGCCGAGGACAGCGGGATTTCTATGGCTACACCTTC
D gene: -; clone size: -; J gene: TRBJ2-1; V gene: TRBV19; CDR3 protein: CASSIGRSVSEQFF; CDR3 DNA: TGTGCCAGTAGTATTGGGAGGTCAGTAAGTGAGCAGTTCTTC
D gene: -; clone size: -; J gene: TRBJ2-1; V gene: TRBV7-9; CDR3 protein: CASSSAGVGDNEQFF; CDR3 DNA: TGTGCCAGCAGCTCCGCAGGGGTGGGAGACAATGAGCAGTTCTTC
D gene: TRBD2; clone size: once; J gene: TRBJ2-7; V gene: TRBV27; CDR3 protein: CASSFLAGAVYEQYF; CDR3 DNA: TGTGCCAGCAGTTTCCTAGCGGGAGCAGTCTACGAGCAGTACTTC
D gene: -; clone size: -; J gene: TRBJ2-5; V gene: TRBV28; CDR3 protein: CASSLLAGDGETQYF; CDR3 DNA: TGTGCCAGCAGTTTACTCGCAGGGGACGGGGAGACCCAGTACTTC
D gene: -; clone size: -; J gene: TRBJ2-7; V gene: TRBV5-1; CDR3 protein: CASSLDLRDGLPYEQYF; CDR3 DNA: TGCGCCAGCAGCTTAGATCTTCGGGACGGACTACCCTACGAGCAGTACTTC
D gene: -; clone size: -; J gene: TRBJ1-1; V gene: TRBV29-1; CDR3 protein: CSVEGDFTLNTEAFF; CDR3 DNA: TGCAGCGTTGAAGGGGACTTTACCTTGAACACTGAAGCTTTCTTT
D gene: -; clone size: few; J gene: TRBJ1-1; V gene: TRBV7-6; CDR3 protein: CASRSGNTEAFF; CDR3 DNA: TGTGCCAGCAGGTCGGGGAACACTGAAGCTTTCTTT
D gene: -; clone size: -; J gene: TRBJ2-1; V gene: TRBV27; CDR3 protein: CASSLFGNNEQFF; CDR3 DNA: TGTGCCAGCAGTTTATTCGGGAACAATGAGCAGTTCTTC
D gene: TRBD2; clone size: -; J gene: TRBJ2-7; V gene: TRBV29-1; CDR3 protein: CSVDSAGGNEQYF; CDR3 DNA: TGCAGCGTTGATTCGGCGGGAGGGAACGAGCAGTACTTC
D gene: TRBD1; clone size: -; J gene: TRBJ2-1; V gene: TRBV29-1; CDR3 protein: CSVEVARTGVQFF; CDR3 DNA: TGCAGCGTTGAAGTTGCTCGGACAGGGGTGCAGTTCTTC
D gene: -; clone size: once; J gene: TRBJ2-7; V gene: TRBV7-9; CDR3 protein: CASSPGGTSSYEQYF; CDR3 DNA: TGTGCCAGCAGCCCTGGGGGGACCAGCTCCTACGAGCAGTACTTC
D gene: -; clone size: -; J gene: TRBJ2-7; V gene: TRBV28; CDR3 protein: CASSDSLLRRYEQYF; CDR3 DNA: TGTGCCAGCAGTGACAGCCTATTACGCCGCTACGAGCAGTACTTC
D gene: TRBD1; clone size: -; J gene: TRBJ1-1; V gene: TRBV13; CDR3 protein: CASSLRGRGWNTEAFF; CDR3 DNA: TGTGCCAGCAGCTTAAGGGGGCGCGGGTGGAACACTGAAGCTTTCTTT
D gene: TRBD1; clone size: -; J gene: TRBJ1-2; V gene: TRBV6-1; CDR3 protein: CASSRTGNYGYTF; CDR3 DNA: TGTGCCAGCAGTAGGACAGGGAACTATGGCTACACCTTC
D gene: TRBD2; clone size: -; J gene: TRBJ2-5; V gene: TRBV4-3; CDR3 protein: CASSQDLGAGGGETQYF; CDR3 DNA: TGCGCCAGCAGCCAAGATTTGGGCGCGGGAGGGGGGGAGACCCAGTACTTC
D gene: -; clone size: -; J gene: TRBJ1-1; V gene: TRBV11-3; CDR3 protein: CASSLVETEAFF; CDR3 DNA: TGTGCCAGCAGCCTAGTTGAGACTGAAGCTTTCTTT
D gene: -; clone size: once; J gene: TRBJ2-3; V gene: TRBV5-6; CDR3 protein: CASSFIGGVGSDTQYF; CDR3 DNA: TGTGCCAGCAGCTTCATTGGAGGGGTGGGATCAGATACGCAGTATTTT
D gene: -; clone size: -; J gene: TRBJ1-1; V gene: TRBV25-1; CDR3 protein: CASSELGSDSYSTEAFF; CDR3 DNA: TGTGCCAGCAGTGAATTGGGATCGGACAGTTACTCCACTGAAGCTTTCTTT
D gene: -; clone size: -; J gene: TRBJ2-1; V gene: TRBV19; CDR3 protein: CASRGAGQSSYNEQFF; CDR3 DNA: TGTGCCAGTAGGGGGGCGGGACAGAGCTCCTACAATGAGCAGTTCTTC
D gene: -; clone size: -; J gene: TRBJ2-5; V gene: TRBV2; CDR3 protein: CASNPLQETQYF; CDR3 DNA: TGTGCCAGCAATCCCCTGCAGGAGACCCAGTACTTC
D gene: -; clone size: -; J gene: TRBJ2-3; V gene: TRBV27; CDR3 protein: CASSLFHSTDTQYF; CDR3 DNA: TGTGCCAGCAGTTTATTCCATAGCACAGATACGCAGTATTTT
D gene: TRBD2; clone size: -; J gene: TRBJ2-7; V gene: TRBV4-3; CDR3 protein: CASSQDMGEGREQYF; CDR3 DNA: TGCGCCAGCAGCCAAGATATGGGGGAGGGCCGAGAGCAGTACTTC
D gene: -; clone size: -; J gene: TRBJ1-6; V gene: TRBV28; CDR3 protein: CASTREGVFNSPLHF; CDR3 DNA: TGTGCCAGCACCCGAGAGGGTGTGTTTAATTCACCCCTCCACTTT
D gene: TRBD1; clone size: few; J gene: TRBJ2-1; V gene: TRBV19; CDR3 protein: CASSIGQGFTNEQFF; CDR3 DNA: TGTGCCAGTAGTATAGGACAGGGGTTCACAAATGAGCAGTTCTTC
D gene: TRBD1; clone size: -; J gene: TRBJ1-5; V gene: TRBV28; CDR3 protein: CASRTGGENQPQHF; CDR3 DNA: TGTGCCAGCAGGACAGGGGGGGAGAATCAGCCCCAGCATTTT
D gene: -; clone size: -; J gene: TRBJ1-2; V gene: TRBV4-3; CDR3 protein: CASSQDFFSNYGYTF; CDR3 DNA: TGCGCCAGCAGCCAAGATTTCTTTTCTAACTATGGCTACACCTTC
D gene: TRBD2; clone size: -; J gene: TRBJ2-1; V gene: TRBV2; CDR3 protein: CASRRTGTSVFGEQFF; CDR3 DNA: TGTGCCAGCAGGAGGACCGGGACTAGCGTTTTCGGTGAGCAGTTCTTC
D gene: TRBD2; clone size: once; J gene: TRBJ2-3; V gene: TRBV28; CDR3 protein: CASTLAGGLDTQYF; CDR3 DNA: TGTGCCAGCACCCTAGCGGGAGGGTTGGATACGCAGTATTTT
D gene: -; clone size: -; J gene: TRBJ1-5; V gene: TRBV27; CDR3 protein: CASSLWGDHQPQHF; CDR3 DNA: TGTGCCAGCAGTTTATGGGGGGATCATCAGCCCCAGCATTTT
D gene: TRBD2; clone size: -; J gene: TRBJ2-1; V gene: TRBV7-2; CDR3 protein: CASSPLHTSSGNNEQFF; CDR3 DNA: TGTGCCAGCAGCCCACTGCATACGTCTAGCGGGAACAATGAGCAGTTCTTC
D gene: TRBD2; clone size: -; J gene: TRBJ2-1; V gene: TRBV6-1; CDR3 protein: CASSERTSGSQTGNEQFF; CDR3 DNA: TGTGCCAGCAGTGAACGGACTAGCGGGAGTCAAACGGGGAATGAGCAGTTCTTC
D gene: -; clone size: -; J gene: TRBJ2-6; V gene: TRBV30; CDR3 protein: CAWSLDILSSGANVLTF; CDR3 DNA: TGTGCCTGGAGCCTCGACATCCTGAGCTCTGGGGCCAACGTCCTGACTTTC
D gene: -; clone size: -; J gene: TRBJ2-7; V gene: TRBV6-1; CDR3 protein: CASLRSGAKPYEQYF; CDR3 DNA: TGTGCCAGCCTAAGATCAGGGGCGAAACCTTACGAGCAGTACTTC
D gene: -; clone size: -; J gene: TRBJ1-5; V gene: TRBV27; CDR3 protein: CASRPAEGGLKPQHF; CDR3 DNA: TGTGCCAGCAGACCTGCGGAGGGAGGTTTGAAGCCCCAGCATTTT
D gene: -; clone size: -; J gene: TRBJ1-1; V gene: TRBV19; CDR3 protein: CASSQGEAFF; CDR3 DNA: TGTGCCAGTAGTCAGGGAGAAGCTTTCTTT
D gene: -; clone size: -; J gene: TRBJ1-1; V gene: TRBV30; CDR3 protein: CACTGQGIGNTEAFF; CDR3 DNA: TGTGCCTGCACCGGGCAGGGTATAGGGAACACTGAAGCTTTCTTT
D gene: TRBD2; clone size: -; J gene: TRBJ2-5; V gene: TRBV15; CDR3 protein: CATSRAQAGGLETQYF; CDR3 DNA: TGTGCCACCAGCAGAGCCCAGGCGGGAGGTCTGGAGACCCAGTACTTC
D gene: TRBD2; clone size: -; J gene: TRBJ2-6; V gene: TRBV5-4; CDR3 protein: CASRAAGLAASSGANVLTF; CDR3 DNA: TGTGCCAGCAGGGCCGCCGGACTAGCGGCAAGCTCTGGGGCCAACGTCCTGACTTTC
D gene: -; clone size: few; J gene: TRBJ1-1; V gene: TRBV5-1; CDR3 protein: CASSLGLLNTEAFF; CDR3 DNA: TGCGCCAGCAGCTTGGGACTCCTTAACACTGAAGCTTTCTTT